This paragraph covers one T cell receptor (beta chain) sequence. Its target is unknown. Other nucleotide sequences from this sample produce the same CDR3. This CDR3 is 15 amino acids long. The V gene lost 1 base and the J gene lost 0 bases, with 6 bases spanning the gap. Germline V lookup: CDR1 SGHNT, CDR2 YENEEA. This sample was taken from a study of cytomegalovirus exposure and HLA in healthy donors. Findings of the study overall: A later analysis associated around 17,000 TCR beta sequences with HLA alleles at a 0.05 false discovery rate. Later analysis associated a missense DCLRE1C variant with TCR beta V- and J-gene trimming.

With 60 Vbeta and 13 Jbeta primers, the PCR was carried out. Generated by immunoSEQ multiplex PCR, the TCRdb table keeps only in-frame clones and is missing some. This table holds roughly 130,000 clones, 74% found once. This clonotype was obtained from a woman aged 45-60 years in good health and CMV-seropositive. The gene calls are TRBV11-3 and TRBJ2-2; a weak D match, TRBD1 (5 bases). The sample consisted of PBMCs. For the CDR3, the DNA is TGTGCCAGCAGCTTAGGGGGCACGAACACCGGGGAGCTGTTTTTT. Encoded protein: CASSLGGTNTGELFF.